Listed below are T cell receptor beta chains from one sample, sequenced in a study of blood T cell repertoires in COVID-19. Libraries were prepared by immunoSEQ multiplex PCR; TCRdb keeps only in-frame clonotypes and omits some of them. The data show 45,000 or so clones, roughly nine tenths seen once. The sequencing sample was made of peripheral blood. These receptors were obtained from a human donor in a cohort sampled during active COVID-19. CDR3s include the opening cysteine and the closing phenylalanine or tryptophan. A D gene is named only where the DNA matches it firmly.

V: TRBV2
D: TRBD2
J: TRBJ2-1
CDR3: CASSGGGGWDNEQFF
DNA: TGTGCCAGCAGTGGCGGGGGGGGTTGGGACAATGAGCAGTTCTTC

V: TRBV5-1
D: NA
J: TRBJ1-3
CDR3: CASSAEGAGNTIYF
DNA: TGCGCCAGCAGCGCCGAGGGGGCTGGAAACACCATATATTTT

V: TRBV27
D: TRBD1
J: TRBJ2-3
CDR3: CASSTRRGAGGGTDTQYF
DNA: TGTGCCAGCAGTACCAGAAGAGGGGCAGGGGGCGGCACAGATACGCAGTATTTT

V: TRBV18
D: NA
J: TRBJ1-1
CDR3: CASSPDEGEAFF
DNA: TGTGCCAGCTCACCCGACGAGGGTGAAGCTTTCTTT

V: TRBV18
D: NA
J: TRBJ1-2
CDR3: CASSPAGDNGYTF
DNA: TGTGCCAGCTCACCAGCAGGGGATAATGGCTACACCTTC

V: TRBV5-6
D: NA
J: TRBJ2-7
CDR3: CASSHPPGQIYEQYF
DNA: TGTGCCAGCAGCCATCCGCCCGGACAGATCTACGAGCAGTACTTC

V: TRBV5-1
D: NA
J: TRBJ1-3
CDR3: CASSLGGLPSGNTIYF
DNA: TGCGCCAGCAGCTTGGGGGGACTCCCCTCTGGAAACACCATATATTTT

V: TRBV5-1
D: TRBD2
J: TRBJ2-4
CDR3: CASSLEAGVKNIQYF
DNA: TGCGCCAGCAGCTTGGAGGCGGGGGTAAAAAACATTCAGTACTTC

V: TRBV3-1/TRBV3-2
D: TRBD1
J: TRBJ2-7
CDR3: CASSQGQGSYEQYF
DNA: TGTGCCAGCAGCCAGGGACAGGGCTCCTACGAGCAGTACTTC

V: TRBV19
D: TRBD2
J: TRBJ2-1
CDR3: CASSSSPAGYNEQFF
DNA: TGTGCCAGTAGTAGCAGCCCAGCGGGGTACAATGAGCAGTTCTTC

V: TRBV28
D: NA
J: TRBJ1-5
CDR3: CASSFYSNQPQHF
DNA: TGTGCCAGCAGTTTCTATAGCAATCAGCCCCAGCATTTT

V: TRBV7-2
D: NA
J: TRBJ1-6
CDR3: CASSLRGVYNSPLHF
DNA: TGTGCCAGCAGCTTACGGGGGGTCTATAATTCACCCCTCCACTTT

V: TRBV6-6
D: TRBD2
J: TRBJ2-7
CDR3: CASSYRGSGGYEQYF
DNA: TGTGCCAGCAGTTACCGGGGTAGCGGGGGCTACGAGCAGTACTTC

V: TRBV18
D: NA
J: TRBJ2-5
CDR3: CASSPEETQYF
DNA: TGTGCCAGCTCACCCGAAGAGACCCAGTACTTC

V: TRBV2
D: TRBD1
J: TRBJ2-1
CDR3: CASSVGWGTGGARPSYNEQFF
DNA: TGTGCCAGCAGTGTCGGTTGGGGGACAGGGGGCGCGAGGCCATCCTACAATGAGCAGTTCTTC

V: TRBV4-3
D: TRBD2
J: TRBJ2-1
CDR3: CASSQELAGLDNEQFF
DNA: TGCGCCAGCAGCCAGGAACTAGCGGGTTTGGACAATGAGCAGTTCTTC

V: TRBV6-4
D: NA
J: TRBJ1-2
CDR3: CASSEEGGLGFGYTF
DNA: TGTGCCAGCAGTGAGGAGGGAGGCTTAGGGTTTGGCTACACCTTC

V: TRBV25-1
D: TRBD1
J: TRBJ1-2
CDR3: CASSGKLGQGRNGYTF
DNA: TGTGCCAGCAGTGGTAAACTAGGACAGGGTAGGAACGGCTACACCTTC

V: TRBV21-1
D: NA
J: TRBJ1-6
CDR3: CARTTGSYNSPLHF
DNA: TGTGCCAGGACGACAGGCTCCTATAATTCACCCCTCCACTTT

V: TRBV28
D: NA
J: TRBJ1-6
CDR3: CASSAREGVWSPLHF
DNA: TGTGCCAGCAGTGCACGGGAGGGGGTTTGGTCACCCCTCCACTTT

V: TRBV18
D: NA
J: TRBJ1-6
CDR3: CASSPLITKKGESPLHF
DNA: TGTGCCAGCTCACCCTTGATCACGAAAAAAGGAGAGTCACCCCTCCACTTT

V: TRBV4-2
D: TRBD1
J: TRBJ2-1
CDR3: CASRSGQHTNNEQFF
DNA: TGTGCCAGCAGGTCGGGACAGCATACCAACAATGAGCAGTTCTTC